This T cell receptor beta chain comes out of a study of T cell responses to AZD1222 COVID-19 vaccine. Here immunoSEQ multiplex PCR was the method, and the copy in TCRdb shows in-frame clones only, minus some. The table records around 150,000 clones, approximately 91% of them present only once. Findings and limits, study-wide: Across spike, vaccine-associated CD4 TCRs were found, dominant at 160-218 and 743-854. In all cases, repertoires were sampled only after the peak T cell response.

Turning to this clone: What it binds is unknown.

The sequenced sample was peripheral blood, obtained on day 0 of AZD1222 vaccination. This sequence originates from an adult in good health.

The DNA for the CDR3 is TGTGCCAGCTCCCTAGGTGTGTCCATGGTTCACTCTGGGGCCAACGTCCTGACTTTC. As protein: CASSLGVSMVHSGANVLTF. This rearrangement joins TRBV18 to TRBJ2-6, with no clear D. V was shortened by 6 bases and J by 0 bases, with 21 bases between the two germline ends. This CDR3 has 19 residues. Germline V lookup: CDR1 KGHSH, CDR2 LQKENI.